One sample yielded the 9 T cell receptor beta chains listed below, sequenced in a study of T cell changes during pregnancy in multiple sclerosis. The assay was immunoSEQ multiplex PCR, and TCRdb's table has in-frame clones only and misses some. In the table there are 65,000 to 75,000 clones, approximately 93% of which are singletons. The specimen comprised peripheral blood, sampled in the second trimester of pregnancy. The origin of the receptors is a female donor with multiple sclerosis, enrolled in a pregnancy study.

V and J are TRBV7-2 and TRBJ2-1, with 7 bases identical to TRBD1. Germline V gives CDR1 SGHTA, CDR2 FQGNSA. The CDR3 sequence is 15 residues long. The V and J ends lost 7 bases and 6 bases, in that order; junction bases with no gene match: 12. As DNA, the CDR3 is TGTGCCAGCACCCTGACCGGGACAGTAGGCAATGAGCAGTTCTTC. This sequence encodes CASTLTGTVGNEQFF.

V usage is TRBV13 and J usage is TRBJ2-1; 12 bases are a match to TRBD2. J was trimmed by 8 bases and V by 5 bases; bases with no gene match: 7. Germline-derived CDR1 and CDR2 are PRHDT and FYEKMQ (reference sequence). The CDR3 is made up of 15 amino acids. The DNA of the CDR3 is TGTGCCAGCAGCCTAGCGGGGGGGCGGGGGGATGAGCAGTTCTTC. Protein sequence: CASSLAGGRGDEQFF.

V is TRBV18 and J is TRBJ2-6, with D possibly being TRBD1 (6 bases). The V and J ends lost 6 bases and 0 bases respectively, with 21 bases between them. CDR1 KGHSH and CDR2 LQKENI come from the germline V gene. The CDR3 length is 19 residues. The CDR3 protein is CASSPLGWGHPSGANVLTF. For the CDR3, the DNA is TGTGCCAGCTCCCCTTTGGGGTGGGGGCACCCCTCTGGGGCCAACGTCCTGACTTTC. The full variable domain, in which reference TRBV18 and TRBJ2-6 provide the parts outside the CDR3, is NAGVMQNPRHLVRRRGQEARLRCSPMKGHSHVYWYRQLPEEGLKFMVYLQKENIIDESGMPKERFSAEFPKEGPSILRIQQVVRGDSAAYFCASSPLGWGHPSGANVLTFGAGSRLTVL.

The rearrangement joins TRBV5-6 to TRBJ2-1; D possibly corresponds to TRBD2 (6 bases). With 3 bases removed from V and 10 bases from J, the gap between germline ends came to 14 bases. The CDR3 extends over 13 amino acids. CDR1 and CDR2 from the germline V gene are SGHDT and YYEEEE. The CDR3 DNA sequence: TGTGCCAGCAGCTCCGGGGGTTCATGGGAGCAGTTCTTC. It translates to CASSSGGSWEQFF.

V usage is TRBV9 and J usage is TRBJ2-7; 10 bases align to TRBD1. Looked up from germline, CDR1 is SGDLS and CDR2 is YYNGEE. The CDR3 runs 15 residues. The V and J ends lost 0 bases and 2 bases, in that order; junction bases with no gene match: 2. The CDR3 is CASSVDGQGAYEQYF. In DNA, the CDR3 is TGTGCCAGCAGCGTAGATGGACAGGGGGCCTACGAGCAGTACTTC.

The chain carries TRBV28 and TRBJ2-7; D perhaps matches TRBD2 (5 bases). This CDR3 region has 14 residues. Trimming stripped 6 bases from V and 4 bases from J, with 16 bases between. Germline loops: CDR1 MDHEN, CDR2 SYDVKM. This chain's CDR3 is CASSLSGAGYEQYF. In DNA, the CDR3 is TGTGCCAGCAGCCTGAGCGGTGCTGGGTACGAGCAGTACTTC.

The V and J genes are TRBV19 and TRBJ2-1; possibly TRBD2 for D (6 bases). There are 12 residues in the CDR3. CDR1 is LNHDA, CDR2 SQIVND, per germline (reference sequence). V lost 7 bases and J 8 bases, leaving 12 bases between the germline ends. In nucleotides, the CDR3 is TGTGCCAGTACTCGGGGGTACGATGAGCAGTTCTTC. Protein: CASTRGYDEQFF.

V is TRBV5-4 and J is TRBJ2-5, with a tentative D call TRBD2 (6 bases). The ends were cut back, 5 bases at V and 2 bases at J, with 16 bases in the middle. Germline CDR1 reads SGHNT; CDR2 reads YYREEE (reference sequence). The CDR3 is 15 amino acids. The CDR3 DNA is TGTGCCAGCAGTGAGGGCGGGACGACGCAAGAGACCCAGTACTTC. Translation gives CASSEGGTTQETQYF.

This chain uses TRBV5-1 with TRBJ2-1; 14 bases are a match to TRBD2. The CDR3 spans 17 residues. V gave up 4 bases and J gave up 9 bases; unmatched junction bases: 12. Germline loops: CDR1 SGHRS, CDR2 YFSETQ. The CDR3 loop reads CASSMIPGLAGVGEQFF. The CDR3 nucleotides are TGCGCCAGCAGCATGATCCCGGGACTAGCGGGAGTTGGTGAGCAGTTCTTC. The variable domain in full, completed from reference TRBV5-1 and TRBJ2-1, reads KAGVTQTPRYLIKTRGQQVTLSCSPISGHRSVSWYQQTPGQGLQFLFEYFSETQRNKGNFPGRFSGRQFSNSRSEMNVSTLELGDSALYLCASSMIPGLAGVGEQFFGPGTRLTVL.